The 9 T cell receptor beta chains below were found in one sample sequenced in a study of blood T cell repertoires in COVID-19. TCRdb's copy holds only in-frame clones and misses some; the assay was immunoSEQ multiplex PCR. The data hold 180,000 or so clones, with 65% to 90% observed a single time. Material for sequencing was peripheral blood. Receptor source: a man in his 60s with acute or convalescent COVID-19.

This chain joins TRBV27 and TRBJ1-1; D call uncertain. In germline, CDR1 is MNHEY, CDR2 SMNVEV (reference sequence). V lost 5 bases, J lost 0 bases, and 16 bases lay in between. This CDR3 is 16 amino acids long. The CDR3 coding sequence is TGTGCCAGCAGTACCTTACGGACGGGGATGAACACTGAAGCTTTCTTT. Its translation: CASSTLRTGMNTEAFF.

The chain joins TRBV1 to TRBJ1-5; the table calls TRBD1, which could not be checked here. TRBV1 is assigned pseudogene status. The CDR3 totals 19 residues. The CDR3 region is CTSSHDDRGLGGSNQPQHF. The CDR3 DNA follows: TGCACCAGCAGCCATGACGACAGGGGGCTGGGAGGGAGCAATCAGCCCCAGCATTTT.

This chain links TRBV10-2 with TRBJ1-5, with D possibly being TRBD1 (6 bases). Germline CDR1 reads WSHSY; CDR2 reads SAAADI. V dropped 6 bases and J dropped 4 bases, with 16 bases sitting between them. This CDR3 region has 15 residues. The CDR3 here is CASSERRGQNQPQHF. CDR3 nucleotides: TGCGCCAGCAGCGAGCGCAGGGGCCAGAATCAGCCCCAGCATTTT.

J is TRBJ1-2 and V is TRBV28; 9 nucleotides agree with TRBD1. CDR3 length: 15 amino acids. The germline gives CDR1 MDHEN, CDR2 SYDVKM. J gave up 8 bases and V 5 bases, and 12 bases lay outside the gene matches. The CDR3 reads CASSPGQGNIRGYTF. The CDR3 DNA reads TGTGCCAGCAGTCCCGGACAGGGGAATATAAGGGGCTACACCTTC.

The chain links TRBV3-1 (or the pseudogene TRBV3-2) to TRBJ1-1; D call uncertain. Trimming took 4 bases from V and 5 from J, leaving 14 bases between them. The germline V gene encodes CDR1 LGHDT and CDR2 YNNKEL (reference sequence). The CDR3 runs to 14 residues. The CDR3 loop is CASSPRWEGTEAFF. In DNA form, the CDR3 reads TGTGCCAGCAGCCCCCGCTGGGAGGGAACTGAAGCTTTCTTT.

This CDR3 is CASSNRESFYEQYF. CDR3 in DNA: TGTGCCAGCAGCAACCGGGAAAGCTTCTACGAGCAGTACTTC. The chain couples TRBV5-8 to TRBJ2-7, with a tentative D call TRBD2 (5 bases). This CDR3 region has 14 residues. The ends were cut back, 4 bases at V and 3 bases at J, with 14 bases in the middle. In germline, CDR1 is SGHTS, CDR2 YDEGEE.

The V and J genes are TRBV18 and TRBJ2-7; 11 bases map to TRBD1. The V gene's germline CDR1 is KGHSH and CDR2 LQKENI. The CDR3 is made up of 17 amino acids. J was trimmed by 2 bases and V by 3 bases; bases with no gene match: 9. Here the CDR3 reads CASSPSTGTGGTYEQYF. The CDR3 coding sequence is TGTGCCAGCTCACCGTCTACCGGGACAGGGGGGACCTACGAGCAGTACTTC.

This clone showed up just a few times. The chain recombines TRBV7-9 with TRBJ2-6; the D gene is possibly TRBD1 (7 bases). From germline, CDR1 is SEHNR and CDR2 FQNEAQ (reference sequence). Trimming took 5 bases from V and 0 from J, leaving 17 bases between them. The CDR3 extends over 18 amino acids. CDR3 protein: CASSPRAGGTSGANVLTF. In nucleotides, the CDR3 is TGTGCCAGCAGCCCCAGGGCAGGGGGGACCTCTGGGGCCAACGTCCTGACTTTC.

The V call is TRBV5-1, the J call TRBJ2-7; 8 bases agree with TRBD2. V lost 3 bases and J lost 3; bases outside the gene matches: 14. The CDR3 is 17 residues long. Looked up from germline, CDR1 is SGHRS and CDR2 is YFSETQ. CDR3 nucleotide sequence: TGCGCCAGCAGCTCCTTACCCAGTGCGGGAGGAGTCTACGAGCAGTACTTC. It specifies CASSSLPSAGGVYEQYF.